This T cell receptor (beta chain) was recovered during a study of T cell responses to AZD1222 COVID-19 vaccine. Regarding the study as a whole: Spike-specific TCRs gained breadth and depth after people received two AZD1222 doses. White British donors predominated, females outnumbered males, and clonal diversity was possibly underestimated.

The CDR3 is 13 residues long. Germline lookup yields CDR1 MNHNS and CDR2 SASEGT. Points on this clone: Its antigen is undetermined. The junction departs from the called germline gene at one end, perhaps through a read error.

Clones were sequenced by immunoSEQ multiplex PCR, and TCRdb holds only the in-frame ones, with some missing. Of 140,000 to 150,000 clones in the sample, approximately 93% are singletons; the top ten hold around 10%. The TCR was taken from an adult who had recovered from COVID-19. The sequenced sample was peripheral blood, obtained after recovery from COVID-19. The rearrangement uses TRBV6-1 and TRBJ1-2, with D unclear. CDR3: CASREGRQYGYTF. The CDR3 nucleotides are TGTGCCAGCAGGGAAGGCCGCCAATATGGCTACACCTTC.